Below, 14 T cell receptor beta chains from the same sample are listed, as sequenced in a study of blood T cell repertoires in COVID-19. Some clones are missing from TCRdb's copy, which holds only in-frame ones; the method was immunoSEQ multiplex PCR. The table shows under 50,000 clones, with over 85% occurring only once. The sequenced sample consisted of peripheral blood. The receptors stem from a man aged 70 or older with active COVID-19.

The chain is built from TRBV13 and TRBJ2-4, with D possibly matching TRBD2 (5 bases). From germline, CDR1 is PRHDT and CDR2 FYEKMQ (reference sequence). Deletions cut 1 base from V and 8 bases from J, with 15 bases between. There are 15 residues in the CDR3. The CDR3 sequence: CASSLVVGSRDIQYF. CDR3 bases: TGTGCCAGCAGCTTAGTTGTAGGGTCGAGGGACATTCAGTACTTC.

CDR3 nucleotides: TGTGCCAGCAGCGAAACAGGGGTGGCTCAGCCCCAGCATTTT. Protein: CASSETGVAQPQHF. J is TRBJ1-5 and V is TRBV14; 7 positions agree with TRBD1. CDR3 length: 14 amino acids. CDR1 is SGHDN and CDR2 is FVKESK in the germline V gene. V lost 5 bases and J lost 6; bases outside the gene matches: 7.

The chain's CDR3 is CASREGMGTQYF. DNA of the CDR3: TGTGCCAGCAGGGAGGGGATGGGTACGCAGTATTTT. The chain employs TRBV25-1 and TRBJ2-3, with TRBD2 as a possible D gene (6 bases). This CDR3 comprises 12 residues. Germline V gene lookup returns CDR1 MGHDK and CDR2 SYGVNS. V shed 6 bases and J shed 8 bases, with 12 bases lying between them.

V and J are TRBV5-8 and TRBJ2-5; 8 bases agree with TRBD2. The trim removed 4 bases at V and 5 bases at J, leaving 19 bases unmatched. The germline gives CDR1 SGHTS, CDR2 YDEGEE. CDR3 size: 18 residues. The CDR3 is CASSLGRDPTSGKETQYF. Written as DNA, the CDR3 is TGTGCCAGCAGCCTCGGTCGAGACCCCACTAGCGGAAAGGAGACCCAGTACTTC.

The rearrangement uses TRBV5-4 and TRBJ2-1; D not certain. The CDR3 sequence is 13 residues long. Per germline, CDR1 SGHNT and CDR2 YYREEE (reference sequence). Trimming left V 1 base short and J 5 bases short, with 7 bases between. CDR3 DNA: TGTGCCAGCAGCTTGCAGACTCACAATGAGCAGTTCTTC. Its protein product is CASSLQTHNEQFF.

This clone is a singleton in its sample. The chain joins TRBV7-2 to TRBJ2-2; 9 bases are a match to TRBD2. The CDR3 length is 17 residues. The germline gives CDR1 SGHTA, CDR2 FQGNSA. V trimming: 5 bases; J trimming: 5 bases; junction bases outside the gene matches: 12. The CDR3, as DNA: TGTGCCAGCAGCCGGGGGGCTAGCGGGGTTCGTACCGGGGAGCTGTTTTTT. Its protein is CASSRGASGVRTGELFF.

V usage is TRBV11-3 and J usage is TRBJ2-1; tentatively, D is TRBD1 (6 bases). The CDR3 runs to 16 residues. CDR1 is SGHNT, CDR2 YENEEA, per germline. V lost 5 bases and J lost 5, with 19 bases in between. This chain's CDR3 is CASSPRSGARNNEQFF. In DNA form, the CDR3 reads TGTGCCAGCAGCCCAAGGTCAGGGGCGAGGAACAATGAGCAGTTCTTC.

The rearrangement links TRBV7-2 to TRBJ1-2, with a weak D call TRBD1 (5 bases). Germline assignment: CDR1 SGHTA and CDR2 FQGNSA. Deletions cut 4 bases from V and 4 bases from J, with 13 bases between. The CDR3 runs 14 residues. The DNA of the CDR3 is TGTGCCAGCAGCTACACGACAGCCTCCTATGGCTACACCTTC. It specifies CASSYTTASYGYTF.

The chain recombines TRBV12-3 or TRBV12-4 with TRBJ2-1; unclear D gene. The CDR3 runs 11 residues. Trimming took 4 bases from V and 6 from J, leaving 4 bases between them. This CDR3 reads CASSSSNEQFF. CDR3 DNA sequence: TGTGCCAGCAGTTCTAGCAATGAGCAGTTCTTC.

The CDR3 nucleotides read TGTGCCAGCAGCCTGACTATAGCGGGATCTATAGGGGAGCAGTTCTTC. Translating gives CASSLTIAGSIGEQFF. V and J are TRBV7-2 and TRBJ2-1; TRBD2 matches 8 bases. Germline CDR1 and CDR2: SGHTA and FQGNSA. Trimming cost V 5 bases and J 10 bases; bases outside gene matches: 16. The length of the CDR3 is 16 residues.

Only one count was recorded for this clone. Here the CDR3 reads CASSRRRTQTGATQYF. The CDR3 coding sequence is TGTGCCAGCAGCCGTCGACGAACCCAGACGGGAGCTACGCAGTATTTT. V and J are TRBV28 and TRBJ2-3; the D gene is possibly TRBD2 (6 bases). The CDR3 sequence is 16 residues long. V was shortened by 6 bases and J by 8 bases, with 24 bases between the two germline ends. Per germline, CDR1 MDHEN and CDR2 SYDVKM.

The chain uses TRBV5-1 and TRBJ2-3, with 9 positions matching TRBD2. CDR3 size: 15 residues. Trimming at V came to 1 base and at J to 5 bases, leaving 5 bases not matched to a gene. Germline V lookup: CDR1 SGHRS, CDR2 YFSETQ. The chain's CDR3 is CASSLSGRRGDTQYF. The CDR3 DNA reads as TGCGCCAGCAGCTTGAGCGGGAGGCGAGGAGATACGCAGTATTTT.

V and J are TRBV19 and TRBJ1-5; D is unclear. V shed 6 bases and J shed 3 bases, with 15 bases lying between them. Germline V gene sequence: CDR1 LNHDA, CDR2 SQIVND (reference sequence). CDR3 size: 15 residues. Here the CDR3 DNA reads TGTGCCAGTAGCTTAGCGGGCGGCCTCAATCAGCCCCAGCATTTT. It encodes CASSLAGGLNQPQHF.

This chain joins TRBV5-4 and TRBJ2-2; weak D call: TRBD1 (6 bases). The CDR3 covers 15 residues. Trimming shortened V by 5 bases and J by 1 base, and 12 bases separated the two germline ends. Germline V gene sequence: CDR1 SGHNT, CDR2 YYREEE (reference sequence). The CDR3 loop reads CASRLGGLNTGELFF. For the CDR3, the DNA is TGTGCCAGCAGGTTAGGGGGTTTGAACACCGGGGAGCTGTTTTTT.